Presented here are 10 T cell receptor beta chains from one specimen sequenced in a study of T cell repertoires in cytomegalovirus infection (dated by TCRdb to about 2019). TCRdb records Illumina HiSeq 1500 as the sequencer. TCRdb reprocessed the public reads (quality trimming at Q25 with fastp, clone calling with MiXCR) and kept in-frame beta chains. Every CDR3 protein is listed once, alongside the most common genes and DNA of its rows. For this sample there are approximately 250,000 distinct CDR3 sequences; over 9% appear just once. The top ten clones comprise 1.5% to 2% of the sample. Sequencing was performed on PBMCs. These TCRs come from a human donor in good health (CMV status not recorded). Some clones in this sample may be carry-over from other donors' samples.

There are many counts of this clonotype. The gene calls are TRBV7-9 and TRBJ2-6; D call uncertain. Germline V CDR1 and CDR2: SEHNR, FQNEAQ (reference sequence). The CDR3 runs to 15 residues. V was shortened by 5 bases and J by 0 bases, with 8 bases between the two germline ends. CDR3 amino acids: CASSILSSGANVLTF. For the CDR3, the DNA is TGTGCCAGCAGCATTCTAAGCTCTGGGGCCAACGTCCTGACTTTC. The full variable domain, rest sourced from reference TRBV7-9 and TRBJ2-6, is DTGVSQNPRHKITKRGQNVTFRCDPISEHNRLYWYRQTLGQGPEFLTYFQNEAQLEKSRLLSDRFSAERPKGSFSTLEIQRTEQGDSAMYLCASSILSSGANVLTFGAGSRLTVL.

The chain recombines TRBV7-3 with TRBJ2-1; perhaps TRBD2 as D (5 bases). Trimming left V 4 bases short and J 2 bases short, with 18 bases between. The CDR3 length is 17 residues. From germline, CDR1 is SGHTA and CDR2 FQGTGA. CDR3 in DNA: TGTGCCAGCAGCTCATTCCCTTCGAGCGGCGCCTACAATGAGCAGTTCTTC. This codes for CASSSFPSSGAYNEQFF.

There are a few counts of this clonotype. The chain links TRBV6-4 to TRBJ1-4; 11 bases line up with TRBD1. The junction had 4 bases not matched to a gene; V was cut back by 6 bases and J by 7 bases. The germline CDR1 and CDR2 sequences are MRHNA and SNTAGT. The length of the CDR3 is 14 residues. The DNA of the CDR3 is TGTGCCAGCAGCCCGGACAGGGGGCGTGAAAAACTGTTTTTT. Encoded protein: CASSPDRGREKLFF.

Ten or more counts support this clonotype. CDR3: CASALWGGAGSNQPQHF. The CDR3 coding sequence is TGTGCCAGCGCTCTCTGGGGGGGGGCAGGAAGCAATCAGCCCCAGCATTTT. The rearrangement joins TRBV14 to TRBJ1-5; tentative D call: TRBD1 (6 bases). The CDR3 loop spans 17 amino acids. V dropped 8 bases and J dropped 1 base, with 21 bases sitting between them. Germline V CDR1 and CDR2: SGHDN, FVKESK.

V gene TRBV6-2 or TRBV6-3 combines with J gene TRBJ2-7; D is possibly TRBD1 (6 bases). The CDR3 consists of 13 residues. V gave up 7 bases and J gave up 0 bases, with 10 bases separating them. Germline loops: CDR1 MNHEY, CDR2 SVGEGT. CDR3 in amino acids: CASKMDSSYEQYF. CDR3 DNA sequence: TGTGCCAGCAAGATGGACAGCTCCTACGAGCAGTACTTC.

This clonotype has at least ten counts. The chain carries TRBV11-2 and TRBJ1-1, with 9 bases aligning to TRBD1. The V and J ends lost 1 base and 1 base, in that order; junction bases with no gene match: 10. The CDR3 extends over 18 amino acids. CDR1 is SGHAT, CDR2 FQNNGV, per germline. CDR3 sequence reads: CASSLGLGQGAKNTEAFF. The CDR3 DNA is TGTGCCAGCAGCTTAGGATTGGGACAGGGAGCGAAGAACACTGAAGCTTTCTTT.

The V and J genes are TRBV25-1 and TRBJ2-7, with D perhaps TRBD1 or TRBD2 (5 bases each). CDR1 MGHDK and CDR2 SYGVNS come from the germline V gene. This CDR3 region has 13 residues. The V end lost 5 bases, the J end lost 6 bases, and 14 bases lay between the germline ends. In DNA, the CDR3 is TGTGCCAGCAGTCTACCGGGGCCCGGCGAGCAGTACTTC. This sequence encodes CASSLPGPGEQYF.

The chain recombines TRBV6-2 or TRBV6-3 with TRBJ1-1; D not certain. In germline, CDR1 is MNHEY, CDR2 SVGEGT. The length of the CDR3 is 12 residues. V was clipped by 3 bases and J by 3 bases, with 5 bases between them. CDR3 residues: CASSYGYTEAFF. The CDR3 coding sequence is TGTGCCAGCAGTTATGGGTACACTGAAGCTTTCTTT.

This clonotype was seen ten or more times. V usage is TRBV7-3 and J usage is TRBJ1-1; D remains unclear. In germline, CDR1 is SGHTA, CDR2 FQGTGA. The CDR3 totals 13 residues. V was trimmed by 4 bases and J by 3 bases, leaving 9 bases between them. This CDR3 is CASSWEEDTEAFF. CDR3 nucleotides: TGTGCCAGCAGCTGGGAAGAGGACACTGAAGCTTTCTTT. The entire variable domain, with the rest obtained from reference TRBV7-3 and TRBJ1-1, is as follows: GAGVSQTPSNKVTEKGKYVELRCDPISGHTALYWYRQSLGQGPEFLIYFQGTGAADDSGLPNDRFFAVRPEGSVSTLKIQRTERGDSAVYLCASSWEEDTEAFFGQGTRLTVV.

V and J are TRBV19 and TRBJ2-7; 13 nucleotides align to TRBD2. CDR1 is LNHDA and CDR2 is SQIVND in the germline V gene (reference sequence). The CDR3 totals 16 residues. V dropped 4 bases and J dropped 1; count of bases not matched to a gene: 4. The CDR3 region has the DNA TGTGCCAGTAGTACTACTAGCGGGAGGGCTTCCTACGAGCAGTACTTC. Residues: CASSTTSGRASYEQYF.